Listed below are T cell receptor beta chains from one sample, sequenced in a study of blood T cell repertoires in COVID-19. The method was immunoSEQ multiplex PCR; TCRdb's version includes in-frame clones alone and lacks a portion of them. The table has 150,000 to 180,000 clones, 83% seen once. The sequencing sample was made of peripheral blood. The origin of the receptors is an older woman with COVID-19, enrolled during active disease. Both conserved end residues are part of each CDR3. Fields, in order: clone size, D gene, V gene, J gene, CDR3 protein, CDR3 DNA. D genes are given only for firm matches. Clone size is shown for a subset of rows, as once, few, many or a class of expanded clone.

clone_size: once
d_call: TRBD1
v_call: TRBV9
j_call: TRBJ1-2
cdr3_aa: CASSSQGTDYGYTF
cdr3_nt: TGTGCCAGCAGCTCTCAAGGGACAGACTATGGCTACACCTTC

clone_size: .
d_call: .
v_call: TRBV19
j_call: TRBJ1-5
cdr3_aa: CASSIAGSNQPQHF
cdr3_nt: TGTGCCAGTAGTATAGCAGGCAGTAATCAGCCCCAGCATTTT

clone_size: .
d_call: TRBD2
v_call: TRBV3-1/TRBV3-2
j_call: TRBJ2-2
cdr3_aa: CASSPQRGGTGELFF
cdr3_nt: TGTGCCAGCAGCCCCCAGCGGGGGGGCACCGGGGAGCTGTTTTTT

clone_size: few
d_call: .
v_call: TRBV18
j_call: TRBJ1-5
cdr3_aa: CASSPLDSVGSNQPQHF
cdr3_nt: TGTGCCAGCTCACCCTTGGACAGCGTTGGCAGCAATCAGCCCCAGCATTTT

clone_size: .
d_call: .
v_call: TRBV6-2/TRBV6-3
j_call: TRBJ1-2
cdr3_aa: CASSYSRLSDRYGYTF
cdr3_nt: TGTGCCAGCAGTTACTCCAGACTTTCTGACCGCTATGGCTACACCTTC

clone_size: .
d_call: .
v_call: TRBV7-3
j_call: TRBJ2-5
cdr3_aa: CASSLEGGGGMRKTQYF
cdr3_nt: TGTGCCAGCAGCTTAGAGGGTGGTGGAGGGATGAGGAAGACCCAGTACTTC

clone_size: once
d_call: TRBD1
v_call: TRBV5-5
j_call: TRBJ2-1
cdr3_aa: CASSQTGGEFNEQFF
cdr3_nt: TGTGCCAGCAGCCAAACAGGGGGCGAGTTCAATGAGCAGTTCTTC

clone_size: once
d_call: TRBD2
v_call: TRBV7-3
j_call: TRBJ2-5
cdr3_aa: CASSLTSWREAPTTQYF
cdr3_nt: TGTGCCAGCAGCTTAACGAGCTGGCGGGAGGCCCCGACGACCCAGTACTTC

clone_size: .
d_call: .
v_call: TRBV10-3
j_call: TRBJ2-3
cdr3_aa: CAISEQRDTQYF
cdr3_nt: TGTGCCATCAGTGAGCAGAGGGATACGCAGTATTTT

clone_size: few
d_call: .
v_call: TRBV19
j_call: TRBJ2-4
cdr3_aa: CASSGAGAGNIQYF
cdr3_nt: TGTGCCAGTAGTGGGGCGGGGGCTGGAAACATTCAGTACTTC

clone_size: many
d_call: .
v_call: TRBV12-3/TRBV12-4
j_call: TRBJ1-3
cdr3_aa: CASSTLGNTIYF
cdr3_nt: TGTGCCAGCAGTACTCTAGGAAACACCATATATTTT

clone_size: few
d_call: .
v_call: TRBV7-3
j_call: TRBJ2-1
cdr3_aa: CASSLGTGQFF
cdr3_nt: TGTGCCAGCAGCTTAGGGACTGGGCAGTTCTTC

clone_size: .
d_call: .
v_call: TRBV7-2
j_call: TRBJ1-2
cdr3_aa: CASSLTPGYYGYTF
cdr3_nt: TGTGCCAGCAGCTTAACTCCAGGGTACTATGGCTACACCTTC

clone_size: .
d_call: .
v_call: TRBV19
j_call: TRBJ1-2
cdr3_aa: CASSEQSPSYGYTF
cdr3_nt: TGTGCCAGTAGTGAACAGTCTCCATCCTATGGCTACACCTTC

clone_size: .
d_call: TRBD1
v_call: TRBV18
j_call: TRBJ1-4
cdr3_aa: CASSQGQGAPCF
cdr3_nt: TGTGCCAGCTCCCAAGGACAGGGGGCTCCTTGTTTT